Presented here are 18 T cell receptor beta chains from one specimen sequenced in a study of shared clonotypes between healthy human individuals (dated by TCRdb to 2018 to 2021). The method was the immunoSEQ multiplex PCR assay. The table comes from immuneACCESS by way of TCRdb, which keeps in-frame sequences with V and J called. Part of the clones is missing from these tables; in studies checked, under half for an unresolved V gene and the rest for unknown reasons. The sample has about 1.1 million clones on record, approximately 80% of them singletons. 0.5% to 0.65% of the sample is held by the ten biggest clonotypes. Sequencing was carried out using memory CD4+ T cells from PBMCs. The cell subset or site label here, explained by the study, means: CD45RA-negative fraction. Source of these receptors: a man aged 18-30 years in good health. Some clones in this sample may be carry-over from other donors' samples.

The V call is TRBV5-1, the J call TRBJ1-1, with a possible D match to TRBD1 (5 bases). V was shortened by 3 bases and J by 1 base, with 16 bases between the two germline ends. This CDR3 contains 16 residues. The V gene's germline CDR1 is SGHRS and CDR2 YFSETQ. As DNA, the CDR3 is TGCGCCAGCAGCTCAAACCCGGGGGTAACGAACACTGAAGCTTTCTTT. As protein: CASSSNPGVTNTEAFF.

This chain connects TRBV20-1 to TRBJ2-7; D possibly corresponds to TRBD1 (6 bases). The CDR3 covers 10 residues. Germline V gene lookup returns CDR1 DFQATT and CDR2 SNEGSKA (reference sequence). In nucleotides, the CDR3 is TGCAGACCAGGGGATCACGAGCAGTACTTC. This codes for CRPGDHEQYF.

This clone is a singleton in its sample. This sequence joins TRBV7-2 and TRBJ1-2, with D perhaps TRBD1 (5 bases). CDR1 is SGHTA, CDR2 FQGNSA, per germline. The V end was cut by 2 bases, the J end by 2 bases, with 15 bases between. The CDR3 contains 16 residues. The chain's CDR3 is CASSLISGTPNYGYTF. CDR3 bases: TGTGCCAGCAGCTTAATATCAGGGACCCCCAACTATGGCTACACCTTC.

The chain combines TRBV28 with TRBJ1-2, with 7 bases identical to TRBD1. Germline V gene lookup returns CDR1 MDHEN and CDR2 SYDVKM. The CDR3 is 14 amino acids. V lost 7 bases, J lost 2 bases, and 7 bases stayed unmatched. In DNA, the CDR3 is TGTGCCAGCACAGCACAGGGGCAGAACTATGGCTACACCTTC. This gives the protein CASTAQGQNYGYTF.

The chain couples TRBV3-1 (or the pseudogene TRBV3-2) to TRBJ2-1; the D is unclear. The V and J ends lost 11 bases and 7 bases respectively, with 3 bases between them. The germline V gene encodes CDR1 LGHDT and CDR2 YNNKEL (reference sequence). The CDR3 consists of 8 residues. The CDR3 region has the DNA TGTGCCGCTAATGAGCAGTTCTTC. It yields the protein CAANEQFF.

About this clone: A read error may account for a junction end that differs from germline. The chain joins TRBV4-1 to TRBJ2-6; possibly TRBD1 for D (5 bases). The CDR3 is 11 residues long. Germline V gene data show CDR1 as MGHRA and CDR2 as YSYEKL. This CDR3 reads CASSSQGVLTF. CDR3 sequence (DNA): TGTGCCAGCAGCTCTCAGGGCGTCCTGACTTTC.

This clone was counted once. Other DNA sequences from this sample encode an identical CDR3 as well. The chain recombines TRBV19 with TRBJ2-3, with 8 nucleotides matching TRBD2. Germline lookup yields CDR1 LNHDA and CDR2 SQIVND (reference sequence). The CDR3 covers 16 residues. V lost 4 bases, J lost 0 bases, and 6 bases stayed unmatched. The CDR3 DNA sequence: TGTGCCAGTAGTAACGGACTAGCAGGTAGCACAGATACGCAGTATTTT. This encodes CASSNGLAGSTDTQYF.

This clone was seen a few times. This may come from a read error, since a much larger clone is one base off. The chain employs TRBV2 and TRBJ1-1, with D perhaps TRBD1 (5 bases). The CDR3 totals 13 residues. Germline values: CDR1 SNHLY, CDR2 FYNNEI. This CDR3 reads CASSEAMDTEASF. The CDR3 nucleotides read TGTGCCAGCAGTGAAGCTATGGACACTGAAGCTTCCTTT.

This chain connects TRBV4-1 to TRBJ2-3; 8 bases are shared with TRBD2. The CDR3 is made up of 16 amino acids. V shed 3 bases, J shed 3 bases, and the junction held 8 bases outside the gene matches. The V gene's germline CDR1 is MGHRA and CDR2 YSYEKL. For the CDR3, the DNA is TGCGCCAGCAGCCAGGGTGCAGCGGGAGCTACAGATACGCAGTATTTT. It yields the protein CASSQGAAGATDTQYF.

V gene TRBV10-3 combines with J gene TRBJ1-5, with TRBD1 matching over 7 bases. V was clipped by 5 bases and J by 13 bases; unmatched bases: 14. Germline assignment: CDR1 ENHRY and CDR2 SYGVKD. CDR3 size: 14 residues. CDR3 residues: CAISTNVNRGPQHF. CDR3 sequence (DNA): TGTGCCATCAGTACCAACGTAAACAGGGGCCCACAGCATTTT.

CDR3 DNA sequence: TGTGCCAGTAGTGAGGGGAGGGGCACTGAAGCTTTCTTT. Protein: CASSEGRGTEAFF. V usage is TRBV19 and J usage is TRBJ1-1; TRBD1 is a possible D gene (5 bases). The CDR3 runs to 13 residues. V gave up 5 bases and J gave up 4 bases, with 11 bases separating them. The germline V gene has CDR1 LNHDA and CDR2 SQIVND (reference sequence).

V usage is TRBV28 and J usage is TRBJ2-3, with 7 bases that match TRBD1. The CDR3 contains 13 residues. Germline trimming cut 8 bases from V and 5 bases from J; bases unmatched to any gene: 7. Germline V gives CDR1 MDHEN, CDR2 SYDVKM. Written as DNA, the CDR3 is TGTGCCAGCGAAAAGCAGGGGGTAGATACGCAGTATTTT. It specifies CASEKQGVDTQYF.

This clone was counted a few times. The CDR3 reads CAWSVGQGMGAFF. In DNA form, the CDR3 reads TGTGCCTGGAGTGTGGGACAGGGAATGGGAGCTTTCTTT. The chain links TRBV30 to TRBJ1-1, with TRBD1 matching 9 bases. J lost 10 bases, V lost 0 bases, and 6 bases had no gene match. CDR3 length equals 13 residues. Germline CDR1 and CDR2: GTSNPN and SVGIG (reference sequence).

The genes are TRBV30 and TRBJ1-2; maybe TRBD1 (6 bases). Germline loops: CDR1 GTSNPN, CDR2 SVGIG (reference sequence). Trimming left V 5 bases short and J 0 bases short, with 13 bases between. This CDR3 region has 14 residues. DNA for the CDR3: TGTGCCTGGGTGGGGGACACAGCTAACTATGGCTACACCTTC. Its protein product is CAWVGDTANYGYTF.

Ten or more counts support this clone. This chain joins TRBV7-2 and TRBJ1-5, with D maybe TRBD1 (5 bases). V shed 0 bases and J shed 4 bases, with 10 bases lying between them. This CDR3 is built from 15 residues. Germline V lookup: CDR1 SGHTA, CDR2 FQGNSA. The CDR3 nucleotides are TGTGCCAGCAGCTTAGCGGGGGAGGGAAATCAGCCCCAGCATTTT. Translation gives CASSLAGEGNQPQHF.

V and J are TRBV10-3 and TRBJ2-3; D gene ambiguous. CDR1 ENHRY and CDR2 SYGVKD come from the germline V gene. This CDR3 region has 12 residues. Trimming shortened V by 5 bases and J by 2 bases, and 5 bases separated the two germline ends. This CDR3 reads CAISKNTDTQYF. The DNA of the CDR3 is TGTGCCATCAGTAAGAACACAGATACGCAGTATTTT.

This clone showed up just a few times. The chain joins TRBV30 to TRBJ2-3, with TRBD2 matching 7 bases. Germline values: CDR1 GTSNPN, CDR2 SVGIG (reference sequence). This CDR3 comprises 14 residues. Trimming removed 2 bases from V and 3 bases from J; junction bases left unmatched: 5. The chain's CDR3 is CAWSPGGGTDTQYF. CDR3 in DNA: TGTGCCTGGAGTCCGGGAGGAGGTACAGATACGCAGTATTTT.

CDR3 amino acids: CASFSNLNTGELFF. The CDR3 nucleotides are TGCGCCAGTTTCAGTAACTTGAACACCGGGGAGCTGTTTTTT. V and J are TRBV5-1 and TRBJ2-2; D is ambiguous. Germline loops: CDR1 SGHRS, CDR2 YFSETQ. The CDR3 covers 14 residues. With 8 bases removed from V and 1 base from J, the gap between germline ends came to 12 bases. Looking up the rest from reference TRBV5-1 and TRBJ2-2 gives the full variable domain: KAGVTQTPRYLIKTRGQQVTLSCSPISGHRSVSWYQQTPGQGLQFLFEYFSETQRNKGNFPGRFSGRQFSNSRSEMNVSTLELGDSALYLCASFSNLNTGELFFGEGSRLTVL.